This T cell receptor beta chain was sequenced for a study of T cells in Graves' hyperthyroidism and ophthalmopathy. At the level of the study: Staff took peripheral blood when the initial diagnosis was made, before any treatment began.

This clonotype was detected ten times or more. The length of the CDR3 is 17 residues. Germline values: CDR1 ENHRY, CDR2 SYGVKD. V was pared by 11 bases and J by 4 bases, with 30 bases between. Ophthalmopathy in the patients scored at least 3 on Clinical Activity Score and at least 4 on NOSPECS grade, lasting under 3 months. From RNA transcripts, TCR beta CDR3 regions were amplified. With the HTBI primer set, the TCR CDR3 went through a first round of RT-PCR. TCRdb passed the multiplex PCR reads through MiXCR, listing each CDR3 protein once. The table includes more than 50,000 distinct CDR3 sequences, less than 50% detected once.

The sample was blood. The rearrangement uses TRBV10-3 and TRBJ2-7, with D possibly matching TRBD1 (6 bases). The source is a woman aged 25 to 39 with Graves' ophthalmopathy. The CDR3 spells CASREGGVVGVAYEQYF. The CDR3 DNA reads TGTGCCTCGAGGGAAGGGGGAGTCGTCGGTGTCGCGTACGAGCAGTACTTC.